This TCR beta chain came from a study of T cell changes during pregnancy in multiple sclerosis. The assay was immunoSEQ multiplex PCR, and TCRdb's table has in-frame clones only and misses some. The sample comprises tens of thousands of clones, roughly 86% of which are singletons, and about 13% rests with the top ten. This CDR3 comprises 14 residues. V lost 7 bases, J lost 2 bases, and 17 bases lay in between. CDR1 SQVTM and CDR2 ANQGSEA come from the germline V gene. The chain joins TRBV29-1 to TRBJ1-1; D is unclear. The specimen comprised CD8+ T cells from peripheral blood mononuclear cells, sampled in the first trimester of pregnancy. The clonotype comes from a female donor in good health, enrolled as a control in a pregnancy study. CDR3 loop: CSAQAIQGNTEAFF. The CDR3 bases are TGCAGCGCCCAGGCTATTCAAGGCAACACTGAAGCTTTCTTT.